Listed here are 14 T cell receptor beta chains from one sample, sequenced in a study of T cell responses to AZD1222 COVID-19 vaccine. Method: immunoSEQ multiplex PCR; TCRdb's copy keeps in-frame clones and lacks some. Of 110,000 to 150,000 clones listed, roughly 90% are singletons. This specimen was peripheral blood, taken 28 days after the second AZD1222 dose. The receptors were gathered from an adult who received the AZD1222 COVID-19 vaccine.

The rearrangement links TRBV19 to TRBJ1-5; tentatively, D is TRBD1 (5 bases). The V gene lost 4 bases and the J gene lost 1 base, with 8 bases spanning the gap. Germline V gene sequence: CDR1 LNHDA, CDR2 SQIVND (reference sequence). The CDR3 runs to 14 residues. In DNA, the CDR3 is TGTGCCAGTAGTACCAGACAGAGCAATCAGCCCCAGCATTTT. Protein sequence: CASSTRQSNQPQHF.

The chain couples TRBV5-8 to TRBJ2-3; 7 nucleotides align to TRBD1. This CDR3 is built from 16 residues. With 4 bases clipped from V and 0 bases from J, the junction kept 8 bases outside the gene matches. The germline gives CDR1 SGHTS, CDR2 YDEGEE. CDR3 loop: CASSTGTVVSTDTQYF. The CDR3 region has the DNA TGTGCCAGCAGCACCGGGACAGTTGTTAGCACAGATACGCAGTATTTT.

This rearrangement joins TRBV5-4 to TRBJ2-5; the D gene is possibly TRBD2 (6 bases). V shed 0 bases and J shed 5 bases, with 8 bases lying between them. The germline V gene encodes CDR1 SGHNT and CDR2 YYREEE (reference sequence). The CDR3 is 13 residues long. The CDR3 region is CASSLGGVETQYF. CDR3 DNA sequence: TGTGCCAGCAGCTTGGGCGGGGTGGAGACCCAGTACTTC.

V and J are TRBV7-9 and TRBJ2-1, with D tentatively TRBD1 (6 bases). The V gene's germline CDR1 is SEHNR and CDR2 FQNEAQ (reference sequence). This CDR3 region has 16 residues. Trimming took off 5 bases at V and 5 bases at J, with 19 bases between the two ends. The CDR3 coding sequence is TGTGCCAGCAGCCCACCCAGGCAGGGGTATAACAATGAGCAGTTCTTC. Amino acids: CASSPPRQGYNNEQFF.

J is TRBJ2-2 and V is TRBV5-6, with D unresolved. The germline V gene has CDR1 SGHDT and CDR2 YYEEEE. CDR3 length: 16 amino acids. Deletions cut 0 bases from V and 4 bases from J, with 13 bases between. The chain's CDR3 is CASSLVTRRFTGELFF. As DNA, the CDR3 is TGTGCCAGCAGCTTGGTGACAAGGCGATTCACCGGGGAGCTGTTTTTT.

The chain is built from TRBV13 and TRBJ2-2, with 9 bases matching TRBD1. Germline loops: CDR1 PRHDT, CDR2 FYEKMQ (reference sequence). The CDR3 is 15 residues long. V shed 6 bases, J shed 4 bases, and the junction held 6 bases outside the gene matches. The CDR3 DNA is TGTGCCAGCAGTTCCGGACAGGGGAGCACCGGGGAGCTGTTTTTT. It specifies CASSSGQGSTGELFF.

This chain uses TRBV28 with TRBJ1-1; D is uncertain. The V end was cut by 3 bases, the J end by 0 bases, with 2 bases between. The V gene's germline CDR1 is MDHEN and CDR2 SYDVKM. The length of the CDR3 is 12 residues. CDR3 loop: CASSFLNTEAFF. CDR3 nucleotide sequence: TGTGCCAGCAGTTTTCTGAACACTGAAGCTTTCTTT.

The J gene is TRBJ1-2, the V gene TRBV4-3, with a tentative D call TRBD1 (5 bases). Trimming left V 1 base short and J 3 bases short, with 15 bases between. Germline CDR1 LGHNA, CDR2 YSLEER. This CDR3 region has 16 residues. CDR3 sequence (DNA): TGCGCCAGCAGCCAAGCCTGGGGGATAGGGTACTATGGCTACACCTTC. The encoded protein is CASSQAWGIGYYGYTF.

This chain uses TRBV18 with TRBJ2-5; 7 bases fit TRBD2. After removal of 2 bases from V and 4 bases from J, the junction contained 10 bases not matched to a gene. Germline CDR1 and CDR2: KGHSH and LQKENI. The CDR3 extends over 16 amino acids. The CDR3 DNA sequence: TGTGCCAGCTCACCAAGGCGTGCGGGAGAGGGAGAGACCCAGTACTTC. Residues: CASSPRRAGEGETQYF.

The chain uses TRBV7-2 and TRBJ2-1; tentatively, D is TRBD1 (6 bases). This CDR3 spans 13 amino acids. V lost 1 base and J lost 7, with 8 bases in between. The germline V gene encodes CDR1 SGHTA and CDR2 FQGNSA. This CDR3 is CASSLGQVNEQFF. In DNA form, the CDR3 reads TGTGCCAGCAGCTTAGGACAGGTAAATGAGCAGTTCTTC.

The rearrangement uses TRBV7-2 and TRBJ1-1; D unresolved. CDR3 size: 13 residues. CDR1 and CDR2 from the germline V gene are SGHTA and FQGNSA. V was cut by 4 bases and J by 3 bases, with 9 bases left in between. The CDR3 region is CASSSDRDTEAFF. CDR3 nucleotides: TGTGCCAGCAGCTCCGACCGGGACACTGAAGCTTTCTTT.

V and J are TRBV24-1 and TRBJ2-7, with TRBD1 matching over 7 bases. CDR1 is KGHDR, CDR2 SFDVKD, per germline. This CDR3 region has 16 residues. Trimming removed 3 bases from V and 3 bases from J; junction bases left unmatched: 10. CDR3 protein: CATSDPRQTGSYEQYF. CDR3 DNA: TGTGCCACCAGTGATCCGAGGCAGACAGGGAGCTACGAGCAGTACTTC.

The rearrangement links TRBV11-2 to TRBJ2-1; D call uncertain. The CDR3 runs to 16 residues. Germline CDR1 and CDR2: SGHAT and FQNNGV. The V end was cut by 3 bases, the J end by 0 bases, with 12 bases between. CDR3 residues: CASSFRRQNSYNEQFF. The CDR3 DNA reads as TGTGCCAGCAGCTTCAGACGACAAAACTCCTACAATGAGCAGTTCTTC. The entire variable domain, with the rest obtained from reference TRBV11-2 and TRBJ2-1, is as follows: EAGVAQSPRYKIIEKRQSVAFWCNPISGHATLYWYQQILGQGPKLLIQFQNNGVVDDSQLPKDRFSAERLKGVDSTLKIQPAKLEDSAVYLCASSFRRQNSYNEQFFGPGTRLTVL.

The CDR3 DNA sequence: TGTGCCAGCAGCCTTTCCACTTCCTACAATGAGCAGTTCTTC. It is translated as CASSLSTSYNEQFF. The chain has TRBV7-2 and TRBJ2-1; D is undetermined. V was trimmed by 5 bases and J by 1 base, leaving 9 bases between them. There are 14 residues in the CDR3. Per germline, CDR1 SGHTA and CDR2 FQGNSA.